The 21 T cell receptor beta chains given below trace back to one sample, sequenced in a study of control samples from healthy donors and cancer patients. Data came from immunoSEQ multiplex PCR; TCRdb stores just in-frame clones and leaves some out. The sample records roughly 79,000 clones, roughly 84% being singletons. Material for sequencing was blood. These receptors originate from a middle-aged man in good health.

The chain has TRBV25-1 and TRBJ2-3; the match to TRBD2 covers 8 bases. This CDR3 is built from 16 residues. Germline values: CDR1 MGHDK, CDR2 SYGVNS. The junction had 14 bases not matched to a gene; V was cut back by 6 bases and J by 6 bases. The CDR3 reads CASSLTASGWEDTQYF. The CDR3, as DNA: TGTGCCAGCAGCCTCACAGCTAGCGGGTGGGAGGATACGCAGTATTTT.

The rearrangement joins TRBV19 to TRBJ1-1; 8 bases map to TRBD1. V trimming: 7 bases; J trimming: 0 bases; junction bases outside the gene matches: 10. Looked up from germline, CDR1 is LNHDA and CDR2 is SQIVND (reference sequence). This CDR3 spans 16 amino acids. The CDR3 is CASMELAGGMNTEAFF. The CDR3, as DNA: TGTGCCAGTATGGAATTGGCAGGGGGCATGAACACTGAAGCTTTCTTT. Combining the CDR3 with reference TRBV19 and TRBJ1-1 gives the whole variable domain DGGITQSPKYLFRKEGQNVTLSCEQNLNHDAMYWYRQDPGQGLRLIYYSQIVNDFQKGDIAEGYSVSREKKESFPLTVTSAQKNPTAFYLCASMELAGGMNTEAFFGQGTRLTVV.

This clone was observed once. V is TRBV29-1 and J is TRBJ1-1; 8 positions agree with TRBD1. This CDR3 spans 16 amino acids. CDR1 and CDR2 from the germline V gene are SQVTM and ANQGSEA. V lost 0 bases, J lost 8 bases, and 14 bases stayed unmatched. The CDR3 nucleotides are TGCAGCGTTGAAGAATTCAAAGATCGCCGACAGGGGGAAGCTTTCTTT. As protein: CSVEEFKDRRQGEAFF.

This chain uses TRBV14 with TRBJ1-2; no definite D call. This CDR3 is 14 amino acids long. In germline, CDR1 is SGHDN, CDR2 FVKESK. The V gene lost 4 bases and the J gene lost 3 bases, with 12 bases spanning the gap. CDR3 DNA sequence: TGTGCCAGCAGCCCCCTGGGGAGGGACTATGGCTACACCTTC. This gives the protein CASSPLGRDYGYTF.

This chain connects TRBV18 to TRBJ2-3; D may be TRBD1 (8 bases). CDR3 length equals 17 residues. V dropped 3 bases and J dropped 8 bases, with 24 bases sitting between them. The germline CDR1 and CDR2 sequences are KGHSH and LQKENI. The CDR3 loop is CASSPGQAGATGVTQYF. The CDR3 region has the DNA TGTGCCAGCTCACCGGGACAGGCGGGGGCTACTGGGGTTACGCAGTATTTT.

This chain links TRBV24-1 with TRBJ2-1; the match to TRBD2 covers 8 bases. The V and J ends lost 1 base and 4 bases, in that order; junction bases with no gene match: 5. Germline V gives CDR1 KGHDR, CDR2 SFDVKD. The CDR3 consists of 16 residues. The DNA of the CDR3 is TGTGCCACCAGTGATTTTGGGGCTAGCGGGTACAATGAGCAGTTCTTC. This codes for CATSDFGASGYNEQFF.

The rearrangement joins TRBV28 to TRBJ2-3; D uncertain. The V gene's germline CDR1 is MDHEN and CDR2 SYDVKM. The V gene lost 6 bases and the J gene lost 4 bases, with 8 bases spanning the gap. The CDR3 contains 12 residues. The CDR3 sequence is CASRLQSDTQYF. The CDR3 bases are TGTGCCAGCAGGTTACAATCAGATACGCAGTATTTT.

The CDR3 is CAWSRTGDLYGYTF. The CDR3 bases are TGTGCCTGGAGTCGGACAGGGGACCTCTATGGCTACACCTTC. The chain carries TRBV30 and TRBJ1-2, with 9 bases fitting TRBD1. This CDR3 has 14 residues. V shed 2 bases and J 4 bases; nucleotides not matched to a gene: 5. CDR1 and CDR2 (germline): GTSNPN, SVGIG (reference sequence).

The chain carries TRBV6-6 and TRBJ2-1, with TRBD2 matching over 12 bases. The V gene's germline CDR1 is MNHNY and CDR2 SVGAGI (reference sequence). The V segment lost 5 bases and the J segment 0 bases; nucleotides outside the gene matches: 14. The CDR3 has 20 residues. The CDR3 region is CASSPWTSGTNKNSYNEQFF. DNA for the CDR3: TGTGCCAGCAGTCCCTGGACTAGCGGGACTAACAAAAACTCCTACAATGAGCAGTTCTTC.

The rearrangement uses TRBV6-1 and TRBJ1-2; 7 bases map to TRBD1. Germline assignment: CDR1 MNHNS and CDR2 SASEGT. CDR3 size: 15 residues. After removal of 3 bases from V and 8 bases from J, the junction contained 12 bases not matched to a gene. The CDR3 DNA is TGTGCCAGCAGTGACCGGGACAGTACCGAAGGGGGCTACACCTTC. Amino acids: CASSDRDSTEGGYTF.

This rearrangement joins TRBV5-1 to TRBJ2-1; D is possibly TRBD1 or TRBD2 (5 bases each). Germline V lookup: CDR1 SGHRS, CDR2 YFSETQ. The CDR3 loop spans 14 amino acids. V shed 2 bases and J shed 7 bases, with 13 bases lying between them. The DNA of the CDR3 is TGCGCCAGCAGCTTCACTGGAGAGGGGAATGAGCAGTTCTTC. Translated: CASSFTGEGNEQFF.

The chain has TRBV6-5 and TRBJ2-7, with D tentatively TRBD2 (5 bases). CDR3 length equals 11 residues. The ends were cut back, 2 bases at V and 11 bases at J, with 10 bases in the middle. The germline V gene encodes CDR1 MNHEY and CDR2 SVGAGI. The CDR3 region is CASSYEAGEYF. The CDR3, as DNA: TGTGCCAGCAGTTACGAGGCCGGGGAGTACTTC.

The chain couples TRBV7-2 to TRBJ2-4; 13 bases fit TRBD2. The CDR3 length is 16 residues. V lost 5 bases, J lost 6 bases, and 7 bases stayed unmatched. CDR1 is SGHTA and CDR2 is FQGNSA in the germline V gene. CDR3 bases: TGTGCCAGCAGCGGCGGGACTAGCGGGACTCCAAACATTCAGTACTTC. It is translated as CASSGGTSGTPNIQYF.

This clone appeared a single time. V usage is TRBV6-6 and J usage is TRBJ1-1; D uncertain. The CDR3 totals 13 residues. Per the germline V gene, CDR1 is MNHNY and CDR2 is SVGAGI (reference sequence). The germline V and J ends were trimmed by 3 bases and 0 bases, with 5 bases remaining between them. CDR3: CASSYSLNTEAFF. The CDR3 nucleotides read TGTGCCAGCAGTTATAGCCTGAACACTGAAGCTTTCTTT.

This clone showed up just once. The chain recombines TRBV11-1 with TRBJ1-2; 8 bases agree with TRBD1. Trimming at V came to 5 bases and at J to 7 bases, leaving 12 bases not matched to a gene. The CDR3 totals 15 residues. Germline V gene lookup returns CDR1 SGHAT and CDR2 FQDESV (reference sequence). The CDR3 DNA sequence: TGTGCCAGCAGCCACCGACAGGGGTCTTTTTCTGGCTACACCTTC. Translating it yields CASSHRQGSFSGYTF.

The J gene is TRBJ2-2, the V gene TRBV18; D ambiguous. Trimming cost V 4 bases and J 7 bases, with 13 bases left between them. This CDR3 spans 14 amino acids. From germline, CDR1 is KGHSH and CDR2 LQKENI. DNA of the CDR3: TGTGCCAGCTCACTAACCCGAGCCGGCGGGGAGCTGTTTTTT. Encoded protein: CASSLTRAGGELFF.

This rearrangement joins TRBV11-2 to TRBJ2-3; no reliable D call. Trimming shortened V by 0 bases and J by 4 bases, and 5 bases separated the two germline ends. Germline V CDR1 and CDR2: SGHAT, FQNNGV. The CDR3 runs 13 residues. The CDR3 reads CASSLEGPDTQYF. CDR3 bases: TGTGCCAGCAGCTTAGAAGGGCCAGATACGCAGTATTTT. Drawing the rest from reference TRBV11-2 and TRBJ2-3, the complete variable domain is EAGVAQSPRYKIIEKRQSVAFWCNPISGHATLYWYQQILGQGPKLLIQFQNNGVVDDSQLPKDRFSAERLKGVDSTLKIQPAKLEDSAVYLCASSLEGPDTQYFGPGTRLTVL.

The V and J genes are TRBV30 and TRBJ1-2; tentative D call: TRBD1 (5 bases). There are 13 residues in the CDR3. CDR1 and CDR2 (germline): GTSNPN, SVGIG (reference sequence). V was trimmed by 0 bases and J by 6 bases, leaving 11 bases between them. CDR3: CAWSVGGNNGYTF. The CDR3 coding sequence is TGTGCCTGGAGTGTCGGGGGTAATAATGGCTACACCTTC. Combining the CDR3 with reference TRBV30 and TRBJ1-2 gives the whole variable domain SQTIHQWPATLVQPVGSPLSLECTVEGTSNPNLYWYRQAAGRGLQLLFYSVGIGQISSEVPQNLSASRPQDRQFILSSKKLLLSDSGFYLCAWSVGGNNGYTFGSGTRLTVV.

V is TRBV25-1 and J is TRBJ2-1; D gene ambiguous. Germline CDR1 reads MGHDK; CDR2 reads SYGVNS. The CDR3 has 17 amino acids. Trimming left V 0 bases short and J 0 bases short, with 12 bases between. The CDR3 loop reads CASSEYYSYSSYNEQFF. The CDR3 bases are TGTGCCAGCAGTGAATATTACTCTTACAGCTCCTACAATGAGCAGTTCTTC. Complete variable domain (other parts from reference TRBV25-1 and TRBJ2-1): EADIYQTPRYLVIGTGKKITLECSQTMGHDKMYWYQQDPGMELHLIHYSYGVNSTEKGDLSSESTVSRIRTEHFPLTLESARPSHTSQYLCASSEYYSYSSYNEQFFGPGTRLTVL.

A word on this clone: Relative to the germline gene, one junction end is altered; a read error may explain this. The V gene is TRBV27, the J gene TRBJ1-5; TRBD1 matches at 9 bases. The CDR3 is 14 amino acids. In germline, CDR1 is MNHEY, CDR2 SMNVEV (reference sequence). This chain's CDR3 is CASSFQRHRDRVDF. The CDR3 DNA sequence: TGTGCCAGCAGTTTTCAGCGCCACCGGGACAGGGTGGATTTT.

A remark on this clone: One junction end does not reproduce the germline sequence, and a read error may be involved. The gene calls are TRBV10-3 and TRBJ1-1; D ambiguous. CDR1 is ENHRY, CDR2 SYGVKD, per germline. The CDR3 covers 15 residues. CDR3 in DNA: TGTGCCATCAGTCAGTCAGACATTATGAACACTGAAGCTTTCTTT. Translated, it gives CAISQSDIMNTEAFF.